This T cell receptor beta chain was sequenced during a study of blood T cell repertoires in COVID-19. Whole-study context: T cells, B-cell-depleted T cells, or PBMCs supplied cDNA or gDNA.

Only in-frame clones appear in the TCRdb table, and some are missing; sequencing was by immunoSEQ multiplex PCR. The sample yields approximately 250,000 clones, 65% to 90% seen once. The Seattle patients joined while their infection was active and were tracked longitudinally afterward. CDR3 length: 13 residues. The V end was cut by 4 bases, the J end by 6 bases, with 12 bases between. CDR1 is MNHEY and CDR2 is SVGAGI in the germline V gene. The source of this sequence is a man in his fifties with COVID-19, enrolled during active disease. Sequencing input: peripheral blood. The V call is TRBV6-5, the J call TRBJ1-1; D unclear. For the CDR3, the DNA is TGTGCCAGCAGTTTCGTGCCTCGGGCTGAAGCTTTCTTT. It encodes CASSFVPRAEAFF.